The sequence of this T cell receptor (beta chain) was determined in a study of T cell repertoires in cytomegalovirus infection. Overall study: An indication of both CMV infection and matching HLA type came from public TCR beta signatures.

Germline CDR1 MDHEN, CDR2 SYDVKM. This CDR3 spans 13 amino acids. TCRdb ran MiXCR on the reads and lists one entry per CDR3 protein. The sample lists 290,000 or so distinct CDR3 sequences, 9.6% occurring once. For this clonotype: Its antigen is not known. Sequence at one end of the junction differs from germline and may be a read error.

Points from the study as a whole: HLA-C-restricted CMV-specific TCR beta clonotypes prevailed in the ex vivo response.

V gene TRBV28 combines with J gene TRBJ2-3; 9 nucleotides align to TRBD1. Sequenced: PBMCs. The TCR was taken from a human donor in good health (CMV status not recorded). Some clones in this sample may be carry-over from other donors' samples. The CDR3 region is CAGGQGGVDTQCF. In DNA, the CDR3 is TGCGCCGGGGGACAGGGCGGGGTAGATACGCAGTGTTTT.